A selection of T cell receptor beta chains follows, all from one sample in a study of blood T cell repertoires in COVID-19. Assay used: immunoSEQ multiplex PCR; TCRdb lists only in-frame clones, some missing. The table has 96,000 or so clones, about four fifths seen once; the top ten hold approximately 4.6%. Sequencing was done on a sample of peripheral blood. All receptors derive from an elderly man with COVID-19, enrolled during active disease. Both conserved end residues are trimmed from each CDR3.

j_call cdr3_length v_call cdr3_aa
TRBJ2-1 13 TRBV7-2 ASSLTRINRNEQF
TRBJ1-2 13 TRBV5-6 ASSSSIQGNYGYT
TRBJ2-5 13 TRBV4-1 ASSQIALSGETQY
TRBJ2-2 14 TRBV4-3 ASSWVLSGNTGELF
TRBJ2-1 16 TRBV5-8 ASSLAGLAGLSYNEQF
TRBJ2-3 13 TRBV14 ASSQIGGATDTQY
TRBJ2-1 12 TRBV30 AWMQGLAEEEQF
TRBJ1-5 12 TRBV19 ASTGTGGYQPQH
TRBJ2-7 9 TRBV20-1 SATGSYEQY
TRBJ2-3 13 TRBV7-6 ASSWDRGPTDTQY
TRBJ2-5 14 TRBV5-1 ASSLGSGGAWETQY
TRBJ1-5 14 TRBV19 ASSPGQIAFNQPQH
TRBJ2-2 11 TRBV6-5 ASSRSNTGELF
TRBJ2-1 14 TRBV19 ASSIGSGAENNEQF
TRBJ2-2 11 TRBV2 ASKFQGTGELF
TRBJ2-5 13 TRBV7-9 ASSVFGIKQETQY
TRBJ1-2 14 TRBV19 ASSQQGTGPPYGYT
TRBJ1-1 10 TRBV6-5 ASFFFGVEAF
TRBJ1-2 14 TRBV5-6 ASSLFSLAGNYGYT
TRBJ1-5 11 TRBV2 ASSVPGDQPQH
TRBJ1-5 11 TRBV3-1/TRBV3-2 ASSQDLRQPQH
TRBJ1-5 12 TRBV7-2 ASSLSGDNQPQH
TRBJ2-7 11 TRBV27 ASSQTGSYEQY
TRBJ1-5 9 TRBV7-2 ASSSGVAQH
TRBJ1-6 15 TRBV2 ASSEVSLAVYNSPLH
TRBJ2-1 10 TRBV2 ASSAPDREQF
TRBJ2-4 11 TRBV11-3 ASSLDPSSVIH
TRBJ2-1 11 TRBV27 ASSLSLGGGQF
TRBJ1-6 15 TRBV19 ASSMPWGQGADSPLH
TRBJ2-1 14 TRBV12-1 ASSSLASGGHNEQF
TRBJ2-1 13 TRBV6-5 ASSSTGGAYNEQF
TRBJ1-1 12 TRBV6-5 ASAYRERETEAF
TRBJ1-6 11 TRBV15 ATSRDFQSPLH
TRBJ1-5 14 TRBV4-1 ASSQDVGSSNQPQH
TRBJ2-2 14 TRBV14 ASSHGGTGLSGELF
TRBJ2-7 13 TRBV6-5 ASTRTSGVSYEQY
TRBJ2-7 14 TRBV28 ASSLPGQGTGDEQY
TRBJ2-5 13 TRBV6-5 ASSSTRQGWETQY
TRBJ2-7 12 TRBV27 ASSFRDKSYEQY
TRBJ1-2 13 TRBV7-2 ASSLASQGPYGYT
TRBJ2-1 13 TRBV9 ASSSRSGLDNEQF